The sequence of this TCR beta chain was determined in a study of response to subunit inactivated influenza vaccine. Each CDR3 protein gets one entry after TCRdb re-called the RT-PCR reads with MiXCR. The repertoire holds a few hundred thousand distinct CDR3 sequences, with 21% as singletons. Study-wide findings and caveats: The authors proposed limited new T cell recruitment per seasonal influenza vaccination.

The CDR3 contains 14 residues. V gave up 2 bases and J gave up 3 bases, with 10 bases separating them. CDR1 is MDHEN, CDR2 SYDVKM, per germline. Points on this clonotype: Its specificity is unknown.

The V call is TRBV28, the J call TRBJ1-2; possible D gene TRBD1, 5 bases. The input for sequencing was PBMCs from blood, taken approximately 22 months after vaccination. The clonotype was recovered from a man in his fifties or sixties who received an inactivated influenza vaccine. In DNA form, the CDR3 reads TGTGCCAGCAGTTTAGTGGGGGGATACTATGGCTACACCTTC. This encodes CASSLVGGYYGYTF.